This TCR beta chain is drawn from a study of shared clonotypes between healthy human individuals. In this sample, this clone turned up once. What it binds is not known. This CDR3 contains 13 residues. Between the trimmed V and J ends, which lost 2 bases and 1 base, there was a span of 5 bases. Germline CDR1 and CDR2: MNHEY and SVGAGI. The study, taken as a whole, reports: Larger estimated richness was generally recorded for naive subsets relative to memory subsets.

Only in-frame clones appear in the TCRdb table, and some are missing; sequencing was by immunoSEQ multiplex PCR. Here the sample spans around 550,000 clones, around 96% being singletons. CD45RO-negative, CCR7-selected cells formed the naive CD8 fraction, which excluded terminally differentiated effector memory CD45RA+ cells. The sequence came from a woman aged 30 to 39 in good health. Sequencing was performed on naive CD8+ T cells sorted from blood. V usage is TRBV6-5 and J usage is TRBJ1-1, with D perhaps matching TRBD1 (5 bases). The CDR3 loop is CASSYGTNTEAFF. CDR3 DNA: TGTGCCAGCAGTTACGGGACGAACACTGAAGCTTTCTTT.